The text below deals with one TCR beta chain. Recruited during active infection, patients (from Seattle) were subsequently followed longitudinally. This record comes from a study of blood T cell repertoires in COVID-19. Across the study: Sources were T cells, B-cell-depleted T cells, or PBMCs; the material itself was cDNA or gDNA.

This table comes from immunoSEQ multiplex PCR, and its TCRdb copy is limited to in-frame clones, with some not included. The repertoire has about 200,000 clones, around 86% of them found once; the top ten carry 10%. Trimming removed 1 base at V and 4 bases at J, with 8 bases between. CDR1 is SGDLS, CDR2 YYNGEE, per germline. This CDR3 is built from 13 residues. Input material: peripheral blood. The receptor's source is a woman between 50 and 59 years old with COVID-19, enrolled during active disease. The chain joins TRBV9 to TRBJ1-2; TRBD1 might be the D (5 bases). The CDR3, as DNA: TGTGCCAGCAGCGTAAGGGGAGGCTATGGCTACACCTTC. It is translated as CASSVRGGYGYTF.